The 3 T cell receptor beta chains below come from one sample, sequenced in a study of CD4 T cells in relation to SARS-CoV-2 and coronaviruses. These receptors' antigens are unknown. Before the COVID-19 pandemic, during about 2011-2019, CD4+ T cells were taken from unexposed donors. CD4+ T cells were isolated from the cells after roughly 11 days of culture. The protocol was immunoSEQ multiplex PCR, while the TCRdb copy is restricted to in-frame clones and leaves out a portion. In the table there are under 20,000 clones, about 77% of which are singletons. Sequences were obtained from CD4+ T cells from PBMCs, cultured in vitro. These receptor sequences come from a human donor in good health.

The CDR3 is CASSEGSLSKLSYEQYF. CDR3 nucleotides: TGTGCCAGCAGTGAAGGCTCTTTAAGTAAACTCTCCTACGAGCAGTACTTC. The V gene is TRBV2, the J gene TRBJ2-7; unclear D gene. There are 17 residues in the CDR3. Germline CDR1 is SNHLY and CDR2 is FYNNEI. Between the trimmed V and J ends, which lost 1 base and 0 bases, there was a span of 16 bases.

By share, this clone ranks as medium-sized. This sample includes further DNA sequences coding for the same CDR3. The chain is built from TRBV19 and TRBJ2-2, with TRBD1 matching over 10 bases. Trimming cost V 5 bases and J 7 bases; bases outside gene matches: 7. CDR3 length equals 15 residues. The germline gives CDR1 LNHDA, CDR2 SQIVND (reference sequence). In DNA, the CDR3 is TGTGCCAGTAGTGATGACAGGGGGCACGGCGGGGAGCTGTTTTTT. Its protein product is CASSDDRGHGGELFF. Based on the CDR3 plus reference TRBV19 and TRBJ2-2, the full variable domain is DGGITQSPKYLFRKEGQNVTLSCEQNLNHDAMYWYRQDPGQGLRLIYYSQIVNDFQKGDIAEGYSVSREKKESFPLTVTSAQKNPTAFYLCASSDDRGHGGELFFGEGSRLTVL.

In this sample, this clone turned up once. The chain recombines TRBV19 with TRBJ1-3, with D perhaps TRBD1 (6 bases). The CDR3 sequence is 14 residues long. Germline CDR1 is LNHDA and CDR2 is SQIVND (reference sequence). Trimming took 5 bases from V and 2 from J, leaving 10 bases between them. CDR3: CASSRGQTGNTIYF. Here the CDR3 DNA reads TGTGCCAGTAGTCGAGGACAGACTGGAAACACCATATATTTT.